Here is one TCR beta chain with its context. The antigen remains undetermined. Germline V gene lookup returns CDR1 SGHRS and CDR2 YFSETQ. V lost 4 bases and J lost 5, with 19 bases in between. The CDR3 is 16 residues long. TCR beta cDNA libraries included unique molecular identifiers. TCRdb recomputed calls from the PCR reads with MiXCR, one row per CDR3 protein. Of around 710,000 distinct CDR3 sequences in the sample, 46% are singletons; the top ten hold 4.9%. The sample originates from a study of post-analysis software for immune sequencing data. Background on the study: Courses of disease covered relapsing-remitting, secondary progressive and progressive-relapsing multiple sclerosis. Study-level findings and limits: Higher frequency in patients than in controls was seen for five TRBV segments, with TRBV5-6, TRBV5-1 and TRBV20-1 among them. Batch-matched samples strongly co-clustered by F measure.

The chain recombines TRBV5-1 with TRBJ2-1; D gene uncertain. The sequenced material came from blood. The receptor was isolated from a girl under 18 with multiple sclerosis. Here the CDR3 DNA reads TGCGCCAGCAGCCCTGTGACCCTGACCCACGACAATGAGCAGTTCTTC. It codes for CASSPVTLTHDNEQFF. The full variable domain, in which reference TRBV5-1 and TRBJ2-1 provide the parts outside the CDR3, is KAGVTQTPRYLIKTRGQQVTLSCSPISGHRSVSWYQQTPGQGLQFLFEYFSETQRNKGNFPGRFSGRQFSNSRSEMNVSTLELGDSALYLCASSPVTLTHDNEQFFGPGTRLTVL.